This T cell receptor (beta chain) comes out of a study of post-analysis software for immune sequencing data. Study-wide context: Recorded subtypes: relapsing-remitting, secondary progressive, progressive-relapsing; some patients unannotated.

Researchers reported that TCR beta cDNA libraries carried unique molecular identifiers. One entry per CDR3 protein results from TCRdb running MiXCR on the PCR reads. This table has about 160,000 distinct CDR3 sequences, 35% to 40% appearing once. General observations from the study: Relative to controls, patients with multiple sclerosis showed significantly lower normalized Chao1 diversity. There were four or five TRBV segments more frequent in patients than controls, and TRBV5-6, TRBV5-1 and TRBV20-1 were among them.

In regard to this clonotype: The antigen remains unidentified. This sequence may be a read error, since a much larger clone differs from it by one base.

CDR1 is MDHEN and CDR2 is SYDVKM in the germline V gene. The CDR3 runs to 11 residues. This material consisted of blood, taken after autologous hematopoietic stem cell transplantation. The rearrangement links TRBV28 to TRBJ2-7, with D unclear. The receptor was isolated from a girl aged 10-17 years with multiple sclerosis. CDR3 sequence reads: CAGSLYYEQYF. The DNA of the CDR3 is TGTGCCGGCAGTTTATACTACGAGCAGTACTTC.